The 32 T cell receptor beta chains listed next were all sequenced from one sample in a study of cytotoxic CD8 clonotypes in ibrutinib-treated CLL. TCRdb's copy holds only in-frame clones and misses some; the assay was immunoSEQ multiplex PCR. The sample lists tens of thousands of clones, approximately 87% occurring once. The source was PBMCs, collected after 24 months of ibrutinib treatment. The receptors originated from a human donor with chronic lymphocytic leukemia.

The chain has TRBV5-4 and TRBJ2-1; 9 bases are shared with TRBD2. The V and J ends lost 0 bases and 6 bases, in that order; junction bases with no gene match: 4. This CDR3 is built from 15 residues. Germline CDR1 SGHNT, CDR2 YYREEE (reference sequence). The CDR3 nucleotides read TGTGCCAGCAGCTTGGGTAGCGGGAGTATCAATGAGCAGTTCTTC. This encodes CASSLGSGSINEQFF.

The rearrangement uses TRBV2 and TRBJ2-5; tentatively, D is TRBD2 (5 bases). The CDR3 length is 12 residues. Trimming shortened V by 4 bases and J by 5 bases, and 8 bases separated the two germline ends. Germline-derived CDR1 and CDR2 are SNHLY and FYNNEI. For the CDR3, the DNA is TGTGCCAGCAGTGGCGGGCCGGAGACCCAGTACTTC. It yields the protein CASSGGPETQYF.

V and J are TRBV2 and TRBJ2-1; tentatively, D is TRBD1 (5 bases). This CDR3 has 11 residues. Germline CDR1 is SNHLY and CDR2 is FYNNEI. V lost 7 bases and J 10 bases, leaving 11 bases between the germline ends. The CDR3 DNA is TGTGCCAGCACCCCAAGGACAGAGCAGTTCTTC. Its translation is CASTPRTEQFF.

This chain uses TRBV7-3 with TRBJ2-1, with D possibly being TRBD2 (5 bases). Trimming shortened V by 2 bases and J by 6 bases, and 11 bases separated the two germline ends. This CDR3 is built from 14 residues. Germline CDR1 SGHTA, CDR2 FQGTGA. The CDR3 coding sequence is TGTGCCAGCAGCTTAGCACCCGGAGGCAATGAGCAGTTCTTC. The encoded protein is CASSLAPGGNEQFF.

V usage is TRBV29-1 and J usage is TRBJ2-1; D not certain. Germline V CDR1 and CDR2: SQVTM, ANQGSEA. V was trimmed by 2 bases and J by 8 bases, leaving 10 bases between them. The CDR3 covers 12 residues. The CDR3 sequence is CSVERPADEQFF. DNA of the CDR3: TGCAGCGTTGAACGGCCAGCCGATGAGCAGTTCTTC.

For the CDR3, the DNA is TGTGCCAGCAGCCCGGACAGGGACAGCCTGAACACTGAAGCTTTCTTT. Protein product: CASSPDRDSLNTEAFF. The chain is built from TRBV5-6 and TRBJ1-1; TRBD1 matches at 8 bases. CDR3 size: 16 residues. Germline CDR1 SGHDT, CDR2 YYEEEE. Trimming at V came to 4 bases and at J to 0 bases, leaving 8 bases not matched to a gene.

The chain uses TRBV9 and TRBJ2-3, with a possible D match to TRBD2 (5 bases). Germline V gives CDR1 SGDLS, CDR2 YYNGEE. Deletions cut 0 bases from V and 5 bases from J, with 13 bases between. The CDR3 length is 15 residues. The CDR3 spells CASSVGVGAVDTQYF. The CDR3 nucleotides are TGTGCCAGCAGCGTAGGAGTGGGAGCGGTAGATACGCAGTATTTT. Variable domain in full (rest from reference TRBV9 and TRBJ2-3): DSGVTQTPKHLITATGQRVTLRCSPRSGDLSVYWYQQSLDQGLQFLIQYYNGEERAKGNILERFSAQQFPDLHSELNLSSLELGDSALYFCASSVGVGAVDTQYFGPGTRLTVL.

The gene calls are TRBV5-1 and TRBJ2-1, with D uncertain. V gave up 0 bases and J gave up 15 bases, with 16 bases separating them. CDR3 length: 13 residues. Per germline, CDR1 SGHRS and CDR2 YFSETQ. The CDR3 DNA is TGCGCCAGCAGCTTGGATTACGGCCGGTCAGGGTTCTTC. Its protein is CASSLDYGRSGFF.

The chain's CDR3 is CAISESLGMRTEAFF. The CDR3 nucleotides are TGTGCCATCAGTGAGTCACTGGGGATGCGCACTGAAGCTTTCTTT. The V call is TRBV10-3, the J call TRBJ1-1; D is ambiguous. The length of the CDR3 is 15 residues. Germline values: CDR1 ENHRY, CDR2 SYGVKD. V gave up 0 bases and J gave up 4 bases, with 12 bases separating them.

This sequence joins TRBV12-2 and TRBJ2-3; the tabulated D call, TRBD2, remains unverified against the DNA. TRBV12-2 is described as a pseudogene. This CDR3 comprises 16 residues. The CDR3 loop reads CASRLSGREVTDTQYF. The CDR3 bases are TGTGCAAGTCGCTTGAGCGGGAGGGAGGTAACAGATACGCAGTATTTT.

The CDR3 reads CASASGGGVETQYF. The CDR3 region has the DNA TGTGCTAGTGCCTCGGGGGGCGGGGTGGAGACCCAGTACTTC. V is TRBV12-5 and J is TRBJ2-5; the D gene is possibly TRBD2 (7 bases). The CDR3 spans 14 residues. Trimming took 7 bases from V and 5 from J, leaving 17 bases between them. Germline CDR1 and CDR2: LGHNT and FRNRAP.

The chain carries TRBV5-5 and TRBJ2-5, with D perhaps TRBD2 (6 bases). V shed 4 bases and J shed 5 bases, with 18 bases lying between them. Germline V gene sequence: CDR1 SGHKS, CDR2 YYEKEE (reference sequence). The CDR3 has 15 residues. The chain's CDR3 is CASSPNSGGGETQYF. The CDR3 DNA follows: TGTGCCAGCAGCCCCAATTCCGGCGGAGGGGAGACCCAGTACTTC.

The chain employs TRBV7-3 and TRBJ1-4; 10 positions agree with TRBD1. This CDR3 comprises 15 residues. After removal of 8 bases from V and 7 bases from J, the junction contained 10 bases not matched to a gene. Per germline, CDR1 SGHTA and CDR2 FQGTGA. CDR3 coding DNA: TGTGCCAGCCGCAGTTCCGGGACAGGGGTTGAAAAACTGTTTTTT. Translating it yields CASRSSGTGVEKLFF.

This clone has just a few counts. The rearrangement links TRBV28 to TRBJ1-1, with D maybe TRBD1 (6 bases). The CDR3 length is 14 residues. Trimming stripped 4 bases from V and 5 bases from J, with 14 bases between. The V gene's germline CDR1 is MDHEN and CDR2 SYDVKM. This CDR3 reads CASSSYSRGTEAFF. Written as DNA, the CDR3 is TGTGCCAGCAGTTCCTACTCCAGGGGTACTGAAGCTTTCTTT. Together with reference TRBV28 and TRBJ1-1, the CDR3 gives the full variable domain: DVKVTQSSRYLVKRTGEKVFLECVQDMDHENMFWYRQDPGLGLRLIYFSYDVKMKEKGDIPEGYSVSREKKERFSLILESASTNQTSMYLCASSSYSRGTEAFFGQGTRLTVV.

This chain joins TRBV19 and TRBJ2-1, with a possible D match to TRBD2 (6 bases). Trimming shortened V by 3 bases and J by 12 bases, and 15 bases separated the two germline ends. The CDR3 covers 13 residues. Germline V CDR1 and CDR2: LNHDA, SQIVND (reference sequence). The CDR3 loop is CASSMELATWQFF. The CDR3 DNA reads TGTGCCAGTAGTATGGAACTAGCAACTTGGCAGTTCTTC.

The genes are TRBV2 and TRBJ2-7; 11 nucleotides align to TRBD2. Germline V CDR1 and CDR2: SNHLY, FYNNEI. The CDR3 runs to 16 residues. Trimming at V came to 10 bases and at J to 5 bases, leaving 16 bases not matched to a gene. The CDR3 DNA sequence: TGTGCCACAGGGAAGGGTAGCGGGAGGGCCCGGAACGAGCAGTACTTC. Translation gives CATGKGSGRARNEQYF.

The chain combines TRBV6-5 with TRBJ1-1; TRBD1 is a possible D gene (6 bases). The germline V gene has CDR1 MNHEY and CDR2 SVGAGI. The germline V and J ends were trimmed by 11 bases and 0 bases, with 13 bases remaining between them. This CDR3 has 13 amino acids. DNA of the CDR3: TGTGCCGTACACAGGGAAATGAACACTGAAGCTTTCTTT. Its translation: CAVHREMNTEAFF.

The V call is TRBV19, the J call TRBJ2-5; no definite D call. CDR1 is LNHDA, CDR2 SQIVND, per germline (reference sequence). The CDR3 spans 11 residues. V lost 6 bases to trimming and J lost 5 bases, with 7 bases between them. The CDR3 DNA is TGTGCCAGTAGCGTGATGGAGACCCAGTACTTC. Its protein is CASSVMETQYF. Full variable domain (remainder filled in from reference TRBV19 and TRBJ2-5): DGGITQSPKYLFRKEGQNVTLSCEQNLNHDAMYWYRQDPGQGLRLIYYSQIVNDFQKGDIAEGYSVSREKKESFPLTVTSAQKNPTAFYLCASSVMETQYFGPGTRLLVL.

The chain couples TRBV18 to TRBJ2-7; maybe TRBD2 (5 bases). The CDR3 is 14 residues long. V was cut by 3 bases and J by 1 base, with 10 bases left in between. Germline assignment: CDR1 KGHSH and CDR2 LQKENI. The CDR3, as DNA: TGTGCCAGCTCACCGGAAACTAGATCCTACGAGCAGTACTTC. Its protein product is CASSPETRSYEQYF.

The V and J genes are TRBV28 and TRBJ1-5; possibly TRBD1 for D (5 bases). V was trimmed by 8 bases and J by 7 bases, leaving 12 bases between them. Germline CDR1 reads MDHEN; CDR2 reads SYDVKM. The CDR3 length is 12 residues. In DNA form, the CDR3 reads TGTGCCAGCCAGGCAGGGTCCCAGCCCCAGCATTTT. Its translation: CASQAGSQPQHF. The complete variable domain, with remaining parts taken from reference TRBV28 and TRBJ1-5, reads DVKVTQSSRYLVKRTGEKVFLECVQDMDHENMFWYRQDPGLGLRLIYFSYDVKMKEKGDIPEGYSVSREKKERFSLILESASTNQTSMYLCASQAGSQPQHFGDGTRLSIL.

This clone was observed once. The V gene is TRBV2, the J gene TRBJ2-5, with D tentatively TRBD1 or TRBD2 (5 bases each). Deletions cut 8 bases from V and 2 bases from J, with 15 bases between. Germline V gene sequence: CDR1 SNHLY, CDR2 FYNNEI. CDR3 length: 14 residues. CDR3 amino acids: CASGGEVTQETQYF. The CDR3 coding sequence is TGTGCCAGCGGGGGAGAGGTTACGCAAGAGACCCAGTACTTC. The full variable domain, its missing parts supplied by reference TRBV2 and TRBJ2-5, is EPEVTQTPSHQVTQMGQEVILRCVPISNHLYFYWYRQILGQKVEFLVSFYNNEISEKSEIFDDQFSVERPDGSNFTLKIRSTKLEDSAMYFCASGGEVTQETQYFGPGTRLLVL.

The chain uses TRBV6-5 and TRBJ2-5, with 12 bases lining up with TRBD1. The CDR3 extends over 14 amino acids. Germline V gene data show CDR1 as MNHEY and CDR2 as SVGAGI. Trimming removed 6 bases from V and 5 bases from J; junction bases left unmatched: 4. CDR3 protein: CASRGQGAWETQYF. The DNA of the CDR3 is TGTGCCAGCAGGGGACAGGGGGCTTGGGAGACCCAGTACTTC.

The chain is built from TRBV19 and TRBJ1-2, with no clear D. Between the trimmed V and J ends, which lost 1 base and 4 bases, there was a span of 10 bases. This CDR3 spans 14 amino acids. Germline values: CDR1 LNHDA, CDR2 SQIVND (reference sequence). CDR3 region: CASSIGQPVYGYTF. CDR3 bases: TGTGCCAGTAGTATAGGACAACCGGTCTATGGCTACACCTTC.

The J gene is TRBJ2-2, the V gene TRBV7-3, with D tentatively TRBD1 (5 bases). From germline, CDR1 is SGHTA and CDR2 FQGTGA. The CDR3 totals 15 residues. V was shortened by 5 bases and J by 0 bases, with 10 bases between the two germline ends. CDR3: CASSTRATNTGELFF. The CDR3 bases are TGTGCCAGCAGCACCAGGGCGACGAACACCGGGGAGCTGTTTTTT.

The chain uses TRBV6-6 and TRBJ2-7, with D perhaps TRBD2 (5 bases). Germline CDR1 and CDR2: MNHNY and SVGAGI (reference sequence). The CDR3 runs 14 residues. V lost 4 bases and J 9 bases, leaving 19 bases between the germline ends. The CDR3 sequence: CASSSGSPNGLQYF. CDR3 sequence (DNA): TGTGCCAGCAGTTCCGGCAGCCCAAATGGACTGCAGTACTTC.

The J gene is TRBJ2-3, the V gene TRBV6-4; no firm D call. The CDR3 runs to 14 residues. Germline-derived CDR1 and CDR2 are MRHNA and SNTAGT. Between the trimmed V and J ends, which lost 6 bases and 1 base, there was a span of 11 bases. The CDR3 here is CASSPSAGTDTQYF. The CDR3 nucleotides read TGTGCCAGCAGCCCCTCCGCAGGCACAGATACGCAGTATTTT.

This clone has only a few counts. The V and J genes are TRBV19 and TRBJ2-1, with D perhaps matching TRBD1 (6 bases). From germline, CDR1 is LNHDA and CDR2 SQIVND (reference sequence). The CDR3 covers 15 residues. The V and J ends lost 3 bases and 3 bases respectively, with 12 bases between them. CDR3 amino acids: CASSMPRGGYNEQFF. CDR3 bases: TGTGCCAGTAGTATGCCCCGAGGGGGCTACAATGAGCAGTTCTTC. The full variable domain, completed using reference TRBV19 and TRBJ2-1, is DGGITQSPKYLFRKEGQNVTLSCEQNLNHDAMYWYRQDPGQGLRLIYYSQIVNDFQKGDIAEGYSVSREKKESFPLTVTSAQKNPTAFYLCASSMPRGGYNEQFFGPGTRLTVL.

In regard to this clone: The same CDR3 also results from other DNA sequences found in this sample. This rearrangement joins TRBV4-3 to TRBJ2-7; 12 nucleotides align to TRBD2. Germline V gene sequence: CDR1 LGHNA, CDR2 YSLEER. The CDR3 has 15 residues. Trimming took 1 base from V and 4 from J; bases not matched to a gene: 2. The CDR3 coding sequence is TGCGCCAGCAGCCAAGGACTAGCGGGAGCGTACGAGCAGTACTTC. Protein: CASSQGLAGAYEQYF.

This rearrangement joins TRBV28 to TRBJ1-5; no reliable D call. Trimming removed 6 bases at V and 4 bases at J, with 19 bases between. CDR3 length: 16 residues. Per germline, CDR1 MDHEN and CDR2 SYDVKM. CDR3 nucleotide sequence: TGTGCCAGCAGGCGCACGAGGGAGGTTTGGAATCAGCCCCAGCATTTT. This encodes CASRRTREVWNQPQHF.

J is TRBJ2-6 and V is TRBV19, with a weak D call TRBD1 (6 bases). Germline V gives CDR1 LNHDA, CDR2 SQIVND (reference sequence). CDR3 size: 15 residues. Trimming removed 2 bases from V and 3 bases from J, with 8 bases in between. CDR3 region: CASSIQGYGANVLTF. The CDR3 DNA sequence: TGTGCCAGTAGTATACAGGGGTATGGGGCCAACGTCCTGACTTTC.

The V and J genes are TRBV9 and TRBJ2-1, with 11 bases identical to TRBD2. Germline V gene sequence: CDR1 SGDLS, CDR2 YYNGEE. The CDR3 length is 17 residues. Germline trimming cut 0 bases from V and 0 bases from J; bases unmatched to any gene: 2. For the CDR3, the DNA is TGTGCCAGCAGCGTAGAGACTAGCGGGAACTCCTACAATGAGCAGTTCTTC. The encoded protein is CASSVETSGNSYNEQFF.

This chain links TRBV9 with TRBJ2-4; TRBD2 agrees at 8 bases. The length of the CDR3 is 16 residues. Trimming at V came to 4 bases and at J to 0 bases, leaving 6 bases not matched to a gene. Per germline, CDR1 SGDLS and CDR2 YYNGEE. The chain's CDR3 is CASSPGTSLAKNIQYF. In nucleotides, the CDR3 is TGTGCCAGCAGCCCCGGGACTAGTTTAGCCAAAAACATTCAGTACTTC. Based on the CDR3 plus reference TRBV9 and TRBJ2-4, the full variable domain is DSGVTQTPKHLITATGQRVTLRCSPRSGDLSVYWYQQSLDQGLQFLIQYYNGEERAKGNILERFSAQQFPDLHSELNLSSLELGDSALYFCASSPGTSLAKNIQYFGAGTRLSVL.